In its sample, the clone carrying this T cell receptor (beta chain) was seen a few times. Both iRepertoire HTBI primers and Arm-PCR of CDR3 regions were used to build the TCR beta libraries. One entry per CDR3 protein results from TCRdb running MiXCR on the multiplex PCR reads. The sample contains 620,000 or so distinct CDR3 sequences, approximately 15% of which appear only once. The sample comes from a study of regulatory T cells in long-lasting Graves disease. Time point noted: newly diagnosed GD, antithyroid drugs for less than 3 months. From RNA extracted from PBMCs, the TCR library was made. The germline V gene encodes CDR1 SGHRS and CDR2 YFSETQ. The V gene lost 0 bases and the J gene lost 6 bases, with 13 bases spanning the gap. The CDR3 sequence is 15 residues long. The data also belong to a second study, concerning T cells in Graves' hyperthyroidism and ophthalmopathy. That publication notes: The patients, who ranged from 18 to 65 in age, presented with newly diagnosed hyperthyroidism lasting under 2 months.

The clonotype was recovered from a woman aged 30 to 39 with Graves disease. V and J are TRBV5-1 and TRBJ1-5; D not certain. The input for sequencing was peripheral blood mononuclear cells (PBMCs), taken at new diagnosis, from a patient treated with antithyroid drugs. As DNA, the CDR3 is TGCGCCAGCAGCTTGGGGGATCTCCCTGGTCAGCCCCAGCATTTT. Translation gives CASSLGDLPGQPQHF.